This T cell receptor beta chain was identified in a study of blood T cells in healthy people across ages. General study results and limits: Getting older went along with TCR beta diversity per million T cells dropping roughly linearly. With naive T cell percentage, TCR beta diversity showed a strong correlation.

V was cut by 4 bases and J by 3 bases, with 9 bases left in between. The CDR3 sequence is 14 residues long. This clonotype was seen a few times. Its antigen is still unknown. The use of a sample-barcoded 5' primer and a J-beta primer mix characterized a second PCR of roughly 6 to 12 cycles. TCRdb re-analysed the 5' RACE reads in MiXCR, keeping a single row per CDR3 protein. The sample gives more than 1,000,000 distinct CDR3 sequences, less than 25% of which show up once; 0.75% is in the top ten. These data were also reused for a study on T cells of mothers and their children.

Source material: blood. The receptor's source is a girl aged 2 to 9 in good health. The V call is TRBV12-3 or TRBV12-4, the J call TRBJ2-2; a weak D match, TRBD2 (6 bases). CDR3 DNA: TGTGCCAGCAGTTCCGGGACTCACACCGGGGAGCTGTTTTTT. The encoded protein is CASSSGTHTGELFF.